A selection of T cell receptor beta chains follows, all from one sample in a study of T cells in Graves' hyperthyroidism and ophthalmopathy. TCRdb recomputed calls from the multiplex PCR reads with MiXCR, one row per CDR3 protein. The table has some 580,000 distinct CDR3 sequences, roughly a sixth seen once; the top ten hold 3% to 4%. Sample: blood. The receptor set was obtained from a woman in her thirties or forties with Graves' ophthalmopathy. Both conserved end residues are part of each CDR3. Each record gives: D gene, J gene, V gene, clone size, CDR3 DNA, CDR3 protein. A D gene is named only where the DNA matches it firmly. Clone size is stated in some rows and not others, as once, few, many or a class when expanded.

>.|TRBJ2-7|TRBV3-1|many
TGTGCCAGCAGCCAAGATTCGGGGTTCGAGCAGTACTTC
CASSQDSGFEQYF
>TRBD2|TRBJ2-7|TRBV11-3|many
TGTGCCAGCAGCTTAAAAAGACTAGCGGGAGGTTGGGAGCAGTACTTC
CASSLKRLAGGWEQYF
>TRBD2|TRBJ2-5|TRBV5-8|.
TGTGCCAGCGGAAGACGGGGGGACCCCCAAGAGACCCAGTACTTC
CASGRRGDPQETQYF
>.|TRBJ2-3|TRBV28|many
TGTGCCAGCAGCCCTGCGGCCCGTGCGCCCACAGATACGCAGTATTTT
CASSPAARAPTDTQYF
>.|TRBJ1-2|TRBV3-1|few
TGTGCCAGCAGCCAATCAGACTATGGCTACACCTTC
CASSQSDYGYTF
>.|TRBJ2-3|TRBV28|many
TGTGCCAGCAGTCCCCAGGGGTCAGATACGCAGTATTTT
CASSPQGSDTQYF
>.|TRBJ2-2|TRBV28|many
TGTGCCAGCAGTCCTACTGGCAGCCCAGGAGGAACCGGGGAGCTGTTTTTT
CASSPTGSPGGTGELFF
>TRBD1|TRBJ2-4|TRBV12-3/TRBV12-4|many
TGTGCCAGCAGCCCGGGACAGGGAAAAAACATTCAGTACTTC
CASSPGQGKNIQYF
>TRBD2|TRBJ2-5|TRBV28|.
TGTGCCAGCAGTTCCCGACTAGCGGGAGTATTTCAAGAGGCCCAGTACTTC
CASSSRLAGVFQEAQYF
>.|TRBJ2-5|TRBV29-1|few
TGCAGCGGAACCACTGGGCAGAAGACCCAGTACTTC
CSGTTGQKTQYF
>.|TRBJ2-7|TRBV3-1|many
TGTGCCAGCAGCCAGCCGGGGGTTTCGGGCTACGAGCAGTACTTC
CASSQPGVSGYEQYF
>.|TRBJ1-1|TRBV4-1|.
TGCGCCAGCAGCCAACCCGCAGGTATGAACACTGAAGCTTTCTTT
CASSQPAGMNTEAFF
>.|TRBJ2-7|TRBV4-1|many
TGCGCCAGCAGCCAAGGGTGGCAGTCTAGCTCCTACGAGCAGTACTTC
CASSQGWQSSSYEQYF
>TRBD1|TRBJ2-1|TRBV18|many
TGTGCCAGCTCACCACTGGGACAGAATTACAATGAGCAGTTCTTC
CASSPLGQNYNEQFF
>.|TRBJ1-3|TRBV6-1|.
TGTGCCAGCAGTGAAGGACTGATCTCTGGAAACACCATATATTTT
CASSEGLISGNTIYF
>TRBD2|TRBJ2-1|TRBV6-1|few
TGTGCCAGCAGAACGGGAGGGCTGCGCCAATCCTACAATGAGCAGTTCTTC
CASRTGGLRQSYNEQFF
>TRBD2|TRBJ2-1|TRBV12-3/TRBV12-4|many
TGTGCCAGCAGTTTACGTACGCAAGCGGGGGCCTACAATGAGCAGTTCTTC
CASSLRTQAGAYNEQFF
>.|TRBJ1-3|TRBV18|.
TGTGCCAGCTCACCGTCTTTCGAGTCGGGAAACACCATATATTTT
CASSPSFESGNTIYF
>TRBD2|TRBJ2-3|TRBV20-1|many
TGCAGTGCTACACCGACTAGCGGGGGGCGCACAGATACGCAGTATTTT
CSATPTSGGRTDTQYF
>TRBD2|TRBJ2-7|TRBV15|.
TGTGCCACCAGCAATCCACTTAGCGGGAGCATCTACGAGCAGTACTTC
CATSNPLSGSIYEQYF
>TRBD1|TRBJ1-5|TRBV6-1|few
TGTGCCAGCGAACGACAGGGCAGCAATCAGCCCCAGCATTTT
CASERQGSNQPQHF
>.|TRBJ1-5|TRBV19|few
TGTGCCAGTAGTATCGAGACTAGTAGCAATCAGCCCCAGCATTTT
CASSIETSSNQPQHF
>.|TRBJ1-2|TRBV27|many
TGTGCCAGCAGGCTCCGGGACGGAGTTAACTATGGCTACACCTTC
CASRLRDGVNYGYTF
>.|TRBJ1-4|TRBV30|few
TGTGCCTGGAGTGTGACCGGCCTCACCGCAACTAATGAAAAACTGTTTTTT
CAWSVTGLTATNEKLFF
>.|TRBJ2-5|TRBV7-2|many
TGTGCCAGCAGCTTAGGGGCACAAGAGACCCAGTACTTC
CASSLGAQETQYF
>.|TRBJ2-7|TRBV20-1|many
TGCAGTGCTAGAGATGGGGAATCTGGCTCCTACGAGCAGTACTTC
CSARDGESGSYEQYF
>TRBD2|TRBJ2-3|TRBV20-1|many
TGCAGTGCTAGACCCCTAGCGGGGGGGCTCGCAGATACGCAGTATTTT
CSARPLAGGLADTQYF
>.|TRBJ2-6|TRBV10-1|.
TGCGCCAGCAGCGACGCCAGCAGCTCTGGGGCCAACGTCCTGACTTTC
CASSDASSSGANVLTF
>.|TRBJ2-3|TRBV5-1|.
TGCGCCACCACCTGGGGGAGTAGCGAGAAGGCAGATACGCAGTATTTT
CATTWGSSEKADTQYF
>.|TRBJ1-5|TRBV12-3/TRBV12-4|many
TGTGCCAGCAGAGGACAGTGGGAACAGCCCCAGCATTTT
CASRGQWEQPQHF
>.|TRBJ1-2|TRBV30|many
TGTGCCTGGAGGATTGAAGGGGGAAACTATGGCTACACCTTC
CAWRIEGGNYGYTF
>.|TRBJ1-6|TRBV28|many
TGTGCCAGCAGTTTATTTTCAAGCAGGCTGGGTTCACCCCTCCACTTT
CASSLFSSRLGSPLHF
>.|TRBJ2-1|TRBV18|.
TGTGCCAGCTCACGGGCAGGGGTACCGTACAATGAGCAGTTCTTC
CASSRAGVPYNEQFF
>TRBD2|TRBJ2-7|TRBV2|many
TGTGCCAGTCGTGGGACTAGCGGGGCCCGACAGTACTTC
CASRGTSGARQYF
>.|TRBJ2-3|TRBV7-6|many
TGTGCCAGCAGCTCCCAACCTAGCACAGATACGCAGTATTTT
CASSSQPSTDTQYF
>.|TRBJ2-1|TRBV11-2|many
TGTGCCAGCAGCTTAGATCTCGTGGAGGGAGACTACAATGAGCAGTTCTTC
CASSLDLVEGDYNEQFF
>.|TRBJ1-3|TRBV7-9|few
TGTGCCAGCAGCTTCAACTACCGCTCTGGAAACACCATATATTTT
CASSFNYRSGNTIYF
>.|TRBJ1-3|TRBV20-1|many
TGCAGTGCTAGAGATCGTTGGACAACTGGAAACACCATATATTTT
CSARDRWTTGNTIYF
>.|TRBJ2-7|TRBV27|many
TGTGCCAGCAGTTTGTCCGGGACACCGGTCTACGAGCAGTACTTC
CASSLSGTPVYEQYF
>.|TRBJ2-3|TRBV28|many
TGTGCCAGCACCAAGACCGGCGCGACAGATACGCAGTATTTT
CASTKTGATDTQYF
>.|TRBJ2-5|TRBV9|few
TGTGCCAGCCCAGAGACCCAGTACTTC
CASPETQYF
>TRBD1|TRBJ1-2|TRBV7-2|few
TGTGCCAGCAGCCATCGGGACAGAAACTATGGCTACACCTTC
CASSHRDRNYGYTF
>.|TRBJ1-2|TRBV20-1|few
TGCAGTGCAGGGTATAACTATGGCTACACCTTC
CSAGYNYGYTF
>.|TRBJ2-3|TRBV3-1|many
TGTGCCAGCAGTCATCGGGGGTCAGATACGCAGTATTTT
CASSHRGSDTQYF
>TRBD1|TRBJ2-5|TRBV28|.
TGTGCCAGCAGTTTATTGGCCAGGGGGCAGGAGACCCAGTACTTC
CASSLLARGQETQYF
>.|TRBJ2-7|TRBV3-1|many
TGTGCCAGCAGCCAGTCGGGACCCTACGAGCAGTACTTC
CASSQSGPYEQYF
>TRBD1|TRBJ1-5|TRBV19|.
TGTGCCAGTAGAAATCCAGGGGGTCAGCCCCAGCATTTT
CASRNPGGQPQHF
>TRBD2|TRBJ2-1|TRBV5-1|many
TGCGCCAGCAGCTCTGGAACCTTAGCGGGAGTGGAAAATGAGCAGTTCTTC
CASSSGTLAGVENEQFF
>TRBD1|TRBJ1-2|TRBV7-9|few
TGTGCCAGCAGTGGACAGGCAAGCTATGGCTACACCTTC
CASSGQASYGYTF
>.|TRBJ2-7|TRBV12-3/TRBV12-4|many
TGTGCCAGCAGTCCCTCGGCATGGAGCTCCTACGAGCAGTACTTC
CASSPSAWSSYEQYF
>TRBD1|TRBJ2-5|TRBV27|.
TGTGCCAGCAGTTCCTTAGGACAGGTGGAGACCCAGTACTTC
CASSSLGQVETQYF
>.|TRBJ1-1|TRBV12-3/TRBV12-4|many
TGTGCCAGCATTACGTTTACTGGGGACACTGAAGCTTTCTTT
CASITFTGDTEAFF
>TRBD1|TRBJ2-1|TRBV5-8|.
TGTGCCAGCAGCCGTCGGACAGGATACAATGAGCAGTTCTTC
CASSRRTGYNEQFF